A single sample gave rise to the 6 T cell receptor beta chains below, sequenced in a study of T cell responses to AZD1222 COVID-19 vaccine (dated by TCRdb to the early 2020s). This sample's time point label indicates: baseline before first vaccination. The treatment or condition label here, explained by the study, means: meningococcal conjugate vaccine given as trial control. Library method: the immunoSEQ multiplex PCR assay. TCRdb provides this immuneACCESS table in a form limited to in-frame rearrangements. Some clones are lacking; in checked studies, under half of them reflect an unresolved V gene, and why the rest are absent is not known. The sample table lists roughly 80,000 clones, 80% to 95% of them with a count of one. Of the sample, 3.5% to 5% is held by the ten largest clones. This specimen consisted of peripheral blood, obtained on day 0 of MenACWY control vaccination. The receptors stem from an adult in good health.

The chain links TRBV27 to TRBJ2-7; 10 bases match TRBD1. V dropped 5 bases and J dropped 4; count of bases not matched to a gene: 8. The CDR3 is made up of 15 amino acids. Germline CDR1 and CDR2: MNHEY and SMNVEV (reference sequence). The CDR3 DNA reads TGTGCCAGCAGTGCATACCGGGACAGGGGATACGAGCAGTACTTC. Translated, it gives CASSAYRDRGYEQYF.

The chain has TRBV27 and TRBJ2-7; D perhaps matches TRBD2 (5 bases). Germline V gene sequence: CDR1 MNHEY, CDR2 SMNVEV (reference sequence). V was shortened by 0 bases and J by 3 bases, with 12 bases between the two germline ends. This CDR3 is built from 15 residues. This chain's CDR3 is CASSLSLAGGYEQYF. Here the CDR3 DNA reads TGTGCCAGCAGTTTATCGCTAGCAGGCGGCTACGAGCAGTACTTC.

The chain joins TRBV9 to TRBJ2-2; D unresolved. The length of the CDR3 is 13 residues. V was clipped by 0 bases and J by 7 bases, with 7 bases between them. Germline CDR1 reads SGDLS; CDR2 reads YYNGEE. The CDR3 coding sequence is TGTGCCAGCAGCGTAGTTGGGCGCGGGGAGCTGTTTTTT. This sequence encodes CASSVVGRGELFF. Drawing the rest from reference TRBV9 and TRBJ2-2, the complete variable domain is DSGVTQTPKHLITATGQRVTLRCSPRSGDLSVYWYQQSLDQGLQFLIQYYNGEERAKGNILERFSAQQFPDLHSELNLSSLELGDSALYFCASSVVGRGELFFGEGSRLTVL.

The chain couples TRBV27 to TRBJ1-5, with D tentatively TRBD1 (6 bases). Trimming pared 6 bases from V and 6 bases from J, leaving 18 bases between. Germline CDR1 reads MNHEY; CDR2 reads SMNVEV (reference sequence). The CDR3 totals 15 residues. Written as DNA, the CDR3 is TGTGCCAGCAGACTCCTCGGGGGCGGCGGTCAGCCCCAGCATTTT. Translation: CASRLLGGGGQPQHF.

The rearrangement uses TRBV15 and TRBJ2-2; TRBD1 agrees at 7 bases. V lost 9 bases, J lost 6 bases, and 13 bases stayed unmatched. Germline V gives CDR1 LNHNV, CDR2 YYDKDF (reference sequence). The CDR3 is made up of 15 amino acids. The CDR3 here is CATGRGQIVPGELFF. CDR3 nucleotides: TGTGCCACGGGTAGGGGACAGATCGTTCCCGGGGAGCTGTTTTTT.

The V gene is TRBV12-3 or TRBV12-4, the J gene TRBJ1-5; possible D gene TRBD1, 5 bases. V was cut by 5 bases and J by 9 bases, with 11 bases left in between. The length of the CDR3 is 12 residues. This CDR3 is CASSRPDRPQHF. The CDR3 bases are TGTGCCAGCAGTCGCCCAGACAGGCCCCAGCATTTT.